These 22 T cell receptor beta chains originate from one sample sequenced in a study of T cell clonality in common variable immunodeficiency. The repertoire was sequenced with immunoSEQ multiplex PCR; TCRdb's copy has only in-frame clones and lacks some. There are around 39,000 clones in the sample, none observed a single time. Sequences were obtained from peripheral blood mononuclear cells. These receptor sequences come from a person between 18 and 75 years old in good health.

This clone was counted at least ten times. Read coverage stops 3 residues before the CDR3 terminus; the germline J gene supplies the remainder. The V and J genes are TRBV19 and TRBJ1-5; 11 bases map to TRBD1. Trimming took 8 bases from V and 7 from J; bases not matched to a gene: 10. The CDR3 runs to 15 residues. The germline V gene encodes CDR1 LNHDA and CDR2 SQIVND (reference sequence). Partial CDR3 DNA: TGTGCCAGTTGCCGCCCGGGACAGGGGGAACAGCCC. It codes for CASCRPGQGEQP. The entire CDR3 protein is CASCRPGQGEQPQHF.

This clone was seen many times. Read data end 3 residues before the CDR3 end; the end is taken from the germline J gene. The chain links TRBV7-2 to TRBJ1-2, with 9 positions matching TRBD1. Germline assignment: CDR1 SGHTA and CDR2 FQGNSA. Trimming at V came to 5 bases and at J to 0 bases, leaving 4 bases not matched to a gene. The CDR3 is made up of 15 amino acids. The sequenced CDR3 bases are TGTGCCAGCAGCCTCGGACAGGGGTCTAACTATGGC. Translated: CASSLGQGSNYG. The entire CDR3 sequence reads CASSLGQGSNYGYTF.

This clone was observed at least ten times. Sequencing ends 3 residues short of the CDR3 end; the germline J gene provides the rest. The rearrangement uses TRBV11-2 and TRBJ1-1, with D possibly TRBD1 on 6 matching bases. Per germline, CDR1 SGHAT and CDR2 FQNNGV. This CDR3 contains 15 residues. The sequenced CDR3 bases are TGTGCCAGCAGCTTAGACCCTCTCCCCGGACAGCAA. It codes for CASSLDPLPGQQ. The CDR3, in full, reads CASSLDPLPGQQAFF.

Notes on this clone: The junction and the germline gene differ at one end; a read error may be behind it. Coverage ceases 3 residues before the CDR3 finishes, and the germline J gene fills in the end. This chain links TRBV7-7 with TRBJ2-3; a possible D gene is TRBD1 (5 bases). Germline lookup yields CDR1 SSHAT and CDR2 FNYEAQ (reference sequence). This CDR3 contains 15 residues. The CDR3 spells CASSLVAQANQPQYF. The sequenced part of the CDR3 DNA is TGTGCTAGCAGCTTAGTGGCACAGGCTAATCAGCCG.

A word on this clone: The read falls 3 residues short of the CDR3 end, and the missing part is taken from the germline J gene. The chain recombines TRBV6-4 with TRBJ2-5; 9 bases are shared with TRBD1. This CDR3 is built from 15 residues. J was trimmed by 0 bases and V by 5 bases; bases with no gene match: 4. Germline assignment: CDR1 MRHNA and CDR2 SNTAGT. CDR3 amino acids: CASSPGQGHQETQYF. The DNA read from the CDR3 is TGTGCCAGCAGTCCGGGACAGGGACACCAAGAGACC.

In this sample, this clone turned up many times. The DNA ends 3 residues before the CDR3 does, and the rest of the CDR3 is filled in from the germline J gene. J is TRBJ2-7 and V is TRBV11-3; 8 bases map to TRBD2. Losses at the gene ends were 2 bases for V and 0 bases for J; bases not matched to a gene: 3. Germline values: CDR1 SGHNT, CDR2 YENEEA. The CDR3 is 15 amino acids. The sequenced part of the CDR3 DNA is TGTGCCAGCAGCTTATTAGCGGGATTCTCCTACGAG. Amino acids: CASSLLAGFSYE. In full, the CDR3 reads CASSLLAGFSYEQYF.

In this sample, this clone turned up many times. The CDR3 is cut off 3 residues early in the read; its end comes from the germline J gene. V usage is TRBV30 and J usage is TRBJ2-7; tentative D call: TRBD2 (5 bases). CDR3 length equals 13 residues. Trimming removed 2 bases at V and 5 bases at J, with 13 bases between. Germline V CDR1 and CDR2: GTSNPN, SVGIG (reference sequence). The CDR3 region is CAWSRGITHEQYF. CDR3 DNA (partial): TGTGCCTGGAGTCGGGGAATAACTCACGAG.

This clone showed up just a few times. Read coverage stops 3 residues before the CDR3 terminus; the germline J gene supplies the remainder. This rearrangement joins TRBV19 to TRBJ1-2; TRBD1 aligns across 7 bases. The V and J ends lost 7 bases and 2 bases, in that order; junction bases with no gene match: 10. Looked up from germline, CDR1 is LNHDA and CDR2 is SQIVND (reference sequence). The CDR3 covers 15 residues. CDR3 in amino acids: CASNRDRQSNYGYTF. CDR3 DNA, as far as it was read: TGTGCCAGTAATCGGGACAGACAAAGCAACTATGGC. The full variable domain, rest sourced from reference TRBV19 and TRBJ1-2, is DGGITQSPKYLFRKEGQNVTLSCEQNLNHDAMYWYRQDPGQGLRLIYYSQIVNDFQKGDIAEGYSVSREKKESFPLTVTSAQKNPTAFYLCASNRDRQSNYGYTFGSGTRLTVV.

On this clone itself: The CDR3 goes on 3 residues after the read ends, and that part is filled in from the germline J gene. The rearrangement uses TRBV19 and TRBJ1-3; no definite D call. In germline, CDR1 is LNHDA, CDR2 SQIVND (reference sequence). This CDR3 spans 17 amino acids. V lost 3 bases to trimming and J lost 0 bases, with 15 bases between them. CDR3 amino acids: CASSILVGKHSGNTIYF. The covered CDR3 bases are TGTGCCAGTAGTATCCTGGTGGGCAAACACTCTGGAAACACC. The complete variable domain, with remaining parts taken from reference TRBV19 and TRBJ1-3, reads DGGITQSPKYLFRKEGQNVTLSCEQNLNHDAMYWYRQDPGQGLRLIYYSQIVNDFQKGDIAEGYSVSREKKESFPLTVTSAQKNPTAFYLCASSILVGKHSGNTIYFGEGSWLTVV.

This clone was counted at least ten times. Read data end 3 residues before the CDR3 end; the end is taken from the germline J gene. The chain couples TRBV5-1 to TRBJ2-5; TRBD2 matches at 10 bases. The CDR3 consists of 14 residues. Germline CDR1 SGHRS, CDR2 YFSETQ. With V trimmed by 4 bases and J by 7 bases, 7 bases remained unmatched. This chain's CDR3 is CASSRSTSGWTQYF. The CDR3 bases that were read are TGCGCCAGCAGCCGATCGACTAGCGGGTGGACC.

This clone came up many times. The read comes to an end 3 residues before the CDR3 does, leaving the germline J gene to fill in the end. V gene TRBV7-6 combines with J gene TRBJ2-3; TRBD2 matches at 11 bases. V lost 5 bases, J lost 7 bases, and 17 bases stayed unmatched. Germline CDR1 SGHVS, CDR2 FNYEAQ. The CDR3 totals 18 residues. The DNA read from the CDR3 is TGTGCCAGCAGCCCTAGTCCCCTAGCGGGGGGAGCTAAATATACG. Its protein product is CASSPSPLAGGAKYT. The full CDR3 sequence reads CASSPSPLAGGAKYTQYF.

In regard to this clone: The read halts 3 residues ahead of the CDR3 end, with the missing end drawn from the germline J gene. This CDR3 is also generated by other DNA sequences in the sample. The genes are TRBV2 and TRBJ1-1, with 7 bases identical to TRBD1. The germline V gene encodes CDR1 SNHLY and CDR2 FYNNEI. There are 14 residues in the CDR3. V was clipped by 6 bases and J by 0 bases; unmatched bases: 4. The CDR3 loop is CASREGQLNTEAFF. Partial CDR3 DNA: TGTGCCAGCAGGGAGGGACAGTTGAACACTGAA. Variable domain in full (rest from reference TRBV2 and TRBJ1-1): EPEVTQTPSHQVTQMGQEVILRCVPISNHLYFYWYRQILGQKVEFLVSFYNNEISEKSEIFDDQFSVERPDGSNFTLKIRSTKLEDSAMYFCASREGQLNTEAFFGQGTRLTVV.

This clone came up many times. The read terminates 3 residues before the CDR3 end, so the remaining end is supplied by the germline J gene. V and J are TRBV10-1 and TRBJ2-5, with TRBD1 as a possible D gene (7 bases). Germline assignment: CDR1 WNHNN and CDR2 SYGVQD (reference sequence). The ends were cut back, 3 bases at V and 4 bases at J, with 15 bases in the middle. CDR3 length: 15 amino acids. The part of the CDR3 DNA that was read is TGCGCCAGCAGTGAAGCGAGACAGGGAGGAGAGACC. Protein: CASSEARQGGET. The whole CDR3 sequence reads CASSEARQGGETQYF.

This clone showed up many times. The read ends 3 residues early relative to the CDR3; the germline J gene fills the gap. The chain is built from TRBV30 and TRBJ1-5, with D possibly being TRBD1 (5 bases). Between the trimmed V and J ends, which lost 3 bases and 2 bases, there was a span of 11 bases. Per the germline V gene, CDR1 is GTSNPN and CDR2 is SVGIG (reference sequence). CDR3 length: 14 amino acids. This chain's CDR3 is CAWRGQTGNQPQHF. CDR3 DNA, as far as it was read: TGTGCCTGGAGGGGGCAGACGGGCAATCAGCCC.

This clone was found many times. Incomplete CDR3 DNA: TGTGCCAGCAGCTTCCTAGCCGCGGGGGAGACC. It is translated as CASSFLAAGET. The full CDR3 reads CASSFLAAGETQYF. The chain carries TRBV7-3 and TRBJ2-5, with D tentatively TRBD2 (6 bases). The CDR3 goes on 3 residues after the read ends, and that part is filled in from the germline J gene. The CDR3 sequence is 14 residues long. From germline, CDR1 is SGHTA and CDR2 FQGTGA. The V end lost 3 bases, the J end lost 5 bases, and 13 bases lay between the germline ends. Full variable domain (remainder filled in from reference TRBV7-3 and TRBJ2-5): GAGVSQTPSNKVTEKGKYVELRCDPISGHTALYWYRQSLGQGPEFLIYFQGTGAADDSGLPNDRFFAVRPEGSVSTLKIQRTERGDSAVYLCASSFLAAGETQYFGPGTRLLVL.

Notes on this clone: Coverage ceases 3 residues before the CDR3 finishes, and the germline J gene fills in the end. The chain has TRBV18 and TRBJ2-4, with D perhaps being TRBD1 or TRBD2 (7 bases each). This CDR3 region has 14 residues. CDR1 and CDR2 from the germline V gene are KGHSH and LQKENI. The CDR3 here is CASSPRLTGRDQYF. The CDR3 DNA, read in part, is TGTGCCAGCTCACCACGATTGACAGGGAGGGAT.

This clone showed up many times. The sequenced CDR3 bases are TGCGCCAGCAGTCAAGAAAACCCCGGCCGGCGGGAGGCCTACAATGAG. This gives the protein CASSQENPGRREAYNE. The CDR3 reads in full as CASSQENPGRREAYNEQFF. The rearrangement links TRBV23-1 to TRBJ2-1; 8 positions agree with TRBD2. Sequencing ends 3 residues short of the CDR3 end; the germline J gene provides the rest. TRBV23-1 is labeled an ORF, and its function is uncertain. CDR3 length: 19 amino acids. The V gene end was trimmed by 2 bases and the J gene end by 2 bases; junction bases not matched to a gene: 14.

This clone was recorded at least ten times. The read falls 3 residues short of the CDR3 end, and the missing part is taken from the germline J gene. The V and J genes are TRBV7-6 and TRBJ2-7; no clear D. V lost 1 base and J 1 base, leaving 11 bases between the germline ends. From germline, CDR1 is SGHVS and CDR2 FNYEAQ. The CDR3 is made up of 15 amino acids. The CDR3 bases that were read are TGTGCCAGCAGCTTAGGTAGTTTGAGTTCCTACGAG. It yields the protein CASSLGSLSSYE. The entire CDR3 sequence reads CASSLGSLSSYEQYF.

This clone was recorded many times. The CDR3 extends 3 residues past the end of the read, so its final part is completed from the germline J gene. The V call is TRBV20-1, the J call TRBJ1-6; D not resolved. The CDR3 extends over 15 amino acids. The V end lost 5 bases, the J end lost 6 bases, and 17 bases lay between the germline ends. Germline V lookup: CDR1 DFQATT, CDR2 SNEGSKA (reference sequence). CDR3 sequence reads: CSAVGRTLANSPLHF. CDR3 bases read: TGCAGTGCTGTTGGAAGGACTCTGGCTAATTCACCC.

The sample holds many counts of this clone. The CDR3 is cut off 3 residues early in the read; its end comes from the germline J gene. The gene calls are TRBV30 and TRBJ1-1, with TRBD1 matching 8 bases. This CDR3 has 15 amino acids. Germline CDR1 and CDR2: GTSNPN and SVGIG (reference sequence). With V trimmed by 0 bases and J by 1 base, 4 bases remained unmatched. CDR3 DNA (partial): TGTGCCTGGAGTGTACGACAGGGGCGGAACACTGAA. This gives the protein CAWSVRQGRNTE. The entire CDR3 reads CAWSVRQGRNTEAFF.

This clone has just a few counts. The read falls 3 residues short of the CDR3 end, and the missing part is taken from the germline J gene. The V call is TRBV5-1, the J call TRBJ2-3, with D tentatively TRBD2 (7 bases). The CDR3 totals 15 residues. CDR1 SGHRS and CDR2 YFSETQ come from the germline V gene. The CDR3 protein is CASSLEGGTDQPQYF. The DNA read from the CDR3 is TGCGCCAGCAGCTTGGAGGGGGGGACGGATCAGCCG.

This clone has at least ten counts. The read gets to within 3 residues of the CDR3 end, and the germline J gene fills in the rest. The chain employs TRBV29-1 and TRBJ2-1; 8 nucleotides agree with TRBD1. With 6 bases clipped from V and 1 base from J, the junction kept 5 bases outside the gene matches. The CDR3 spans 14 residues. Germline CDR1 is SQVTM and CDR2 is ANQGSEA. The covered CDR3 bases are TGCAGCGTGAAACAGGGGGTTTCCTACAATGAG. As protein: CSVKQGVSYNE. The full CDR3 is CSVKQGVSYNEQFF.